What follows is one T cell receptor (beta chain) and its context. The germline V gene has CDR1 LGHNA and CDR2 YNFKEQ. J was trimmed by 6 bases and V by 3 bases; bases with no gene match: 7. The CDR3 is made up of 15 amino acids. This sample was taken from a study of blood T cell repertoires in COVID-19. Overall study context: Material from acute and convalescent COVID-19 was sourced from the United States, Italy and Spain. The analysed material was cDNA or gDNA that came from T cells, B-cell-depleted T cells, or PBMCs.

In the source study's methods: Amplification of reference gene primers provided the estimated nucleated cell counts. Method: immunoSEQ multiplex PCR; TCRdb's copy keeps in-frame clones and lacks some. V and J calls and clone size are copied from that table; D and trimming were computed from the DNA. Of roughly 240,000 clones in the sample, roughly 88% were seen once. Enrolled during active infection, Seattle patients were then followed longitudinally. The clonotype originates from a woman older than 75 with COVID-19, enrolled during active disease. Sequenced input: peripheral blood. The V call is TRBV4-2, the J call TRBJ1-5; 8 nucleotides agree with TRBD1. CDR3: CASSQDQGAGQPQHF. CDR3 nucleotide sequence: TGTGCCAGCAGCCAGGATCAGGGGGCTGGTCAGCCCCAGCATTTT.